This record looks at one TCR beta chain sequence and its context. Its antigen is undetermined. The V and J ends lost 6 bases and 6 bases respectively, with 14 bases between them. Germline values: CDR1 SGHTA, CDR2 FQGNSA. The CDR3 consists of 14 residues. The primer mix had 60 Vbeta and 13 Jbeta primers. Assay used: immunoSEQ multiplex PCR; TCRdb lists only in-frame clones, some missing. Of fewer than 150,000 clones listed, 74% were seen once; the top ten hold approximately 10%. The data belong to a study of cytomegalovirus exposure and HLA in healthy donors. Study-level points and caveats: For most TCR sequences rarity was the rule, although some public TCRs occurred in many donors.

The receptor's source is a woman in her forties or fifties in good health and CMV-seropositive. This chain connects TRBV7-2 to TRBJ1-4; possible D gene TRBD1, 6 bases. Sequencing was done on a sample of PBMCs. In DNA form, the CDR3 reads TGTGCCAGCAGGGCGGGGGCGCAGGATGAAAAACTGTTTTTT. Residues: CASRAGAQDEKLFF.